Listed below are T cell receptor beta chains from one sample, sequenced in a study of blood T cell repertoires in COVID-19. TCRdb's table, derived via immunoSEQ multiplex PCR, lists solely in-frame clones and lacks some. Found here are more than 200,000 clones, about nine tenths of them singletons; the top ten hold about 6%. Sequenced input: PBMCs or T cells enriched from blood (not recorded which). The receptors originated from a woman aged 25 to 39 with acute COVID-19. CDR3s include the opening cysteine and the closing phenylalanine or tryptophan. Fields, in order: J gene, V gene, CDR3 protein.

TRBJ1-2,TRBV7-9,CASSLTRDTDGYTF
TRBJ2-1,TRBV28,CASSADSDRDYNEQFF
TRBJ2-1,TRBV2,CASRGYGTGAENEQFF
TRBJ2-3,TRBV19,CASSSSRGTTADTQYF
TRBJ2-7,TRBV19,CASSTTGTGSYEQYF
TRBJ2-1,TRBV11-2,CASSLDSLVGGPLAYNEQFF
TRBJ2-3,TRBV6-4,CASSRSGGDTQYF
TRBJ2-7,TRBV6-1,CASSGPGVESSYEQYF
TRBJ2-3,TRBV30,CAWSTVTGGSDTQYF
TRBJ1-5,TRBV28,CASSSLGQGRSYSNQPQHF
TRBJ1-6,TRBV5-4,CASSRDLGGNSPLHF
TRBJ1-2,TRBV19,CASTPGQGAINYGYTF
TRBJ2-3,TRBV28,CASSHTAKHTQYF
TRBJ1-2,TRBV28,CASSLRTGPFYYGYTF
TRBJ1-5,TRBV27,CASSRGGGGWNQPQHF
TRBJ2-5,TRBV4-2,CASSQELVLSGGIQYQETQYF
TRBJ1-1,TRBV12-3/TRBV12-4,CASSFYSEAFF
TRBJ2-7,TRBV3-1/TRBV3-2,CASSQDPRAGGPYEQYF
TRBJ2-1,TRBV5-1,CASSRISGGAFDEQFF
TRBJ2-2,TRBV5-1,CASSSFKLAGSTGELFF
TRBJ2-2,TRBV28,CASSTQGSHTGELFF
TRBJ2-3,TRBV28,CASIPPGIPTDTQYF
TRBJ2-6,TRBV5-1,CASRSGANVLTF
TRBJ1-5,TRBV12-3/TRBV12-4,CASSPQGNQPQHF
TRBJ2-1,TRBV6-4,CASSDSGGGNEQFF
TRBJ1-3,TRBV6-5,CASTLQVSGNTIYF
TRBJ1-3,TRBV7-2,CASSVRTVDSGNTIYF
TRBJ2-7,TRBV7-3,CASSLSRSSEQYF
TRBJ1-4,TRBV25-1,CASAQGGTNEKLFF
TRBJ2-1,TRBV3-1/TRBV3-2,CASSQGTSGGAVYNEQFF
TRBJ2-7,TRBV11-2,CASSFGLAGGSYEQYF
TRBJ1-1,TRBV7-9,CASSPRSAMNTEAFF
TRBJ1-4,TRBV15,CATSPGTSNEKLFF
TRBJ1-1,TRBV7-5,CARSPTGGWMNTEAFF
TRBJ2-2,TRBV11-2,CASSHGLDGTGELFF
TRBJ1-3,TRBV7-6,CASSFQDSRSGNTIYF
TRBJ1-2,TRBV7-8,CASSENQGAVSYGYTF
TRBJ2-1,TRBV2,CASRIGETSSQFF
TRBJ2-3,TRBV6-1,CASSEASGTDTQYF
TRBJ1-6,TRBV28,CASRPGLYNSPLHF
TRBJ2-1,TRBV7-3,CASSADRGHEQFF
TRBJ2-1,TRBV11-3,CASSLTGLAGHEQFF
TRBJ2-1,TRBV6-5,CASSPTQGSYNEQFF
TRBJ1-1,TRBV7-8,CASSPVQGDTEAFF
TRBJ2-1,TRBV4-3,CASSQDGGPGGYNEQFF
TRBJ2-1,TRBV7-9,CASSLALIADNEQFF
TRBJ1-2,TRBV7-3,CASSPGQGVGYTF
TRBJ2-7,TRBV6-2/TRBV6-3,CASSYGAQEQYF
TRBJ2-7,TRBV5-6,CASSLLPMGQGLGYEQYF
TRBJ1-3,TRBV28,CASSLYVRRSSGNTIYF
TRBJ2-2,TRBV7-9,CASSELAGGSTGELFF
TRBJ2-7,TRBV28,CASSLPSGESSYEQYF
TRBJ1-1,TRBV11-2,CASSFRTGSHMNTEAFF